Below are 11 T cell receptor beta chains sequenced from a single sample in a study of cytomegalovirus exposure and HLA in healthy donors. The PCR ran on 60 Vbeta and 13 Jbeta primers. Only in-frame clones appear in the TCRdb table, and some are missing; sequencing was by immunoSEQ multiplex PCR. Its table records about 130,000 clones. Sequenced input: PBMCs. These receptors were obtained from a woman in her sixties or seventies in good health and CMV-seronegative.

The rearrangement links TRBV28 to TRBJ2-7; weak D call: TRBD1 (6 bases). V was trimmed by 0 bases and J by 3 bases, leaving 9 bases between them. The CDR3 extends over 14 amino acids. From germline, CDR1 is MDHEN and CDR2 SYDVKM. CDR3 in DNA: TGTGCCAGCAGTTTATGGGCAGGGGACTACGAGCAGTACTTC. This encodes CASSLWAGDYEQYF.

The chain links TRBV5-6 to TRBJ2-3; TRBD2 matches at 10 bases. The CDR3 is made up of 17 amino acids. J lost 0 bases, V lost 0 bases, and 4 bases had no gene match. Germline values: CDR1 SGHDT, CDR2 YYEEEE. CDR3 bases: TGTGCCAGCAGCTTGGCGCTAGCGGGGGCCAGCACAGATACGCAGTATTTT. This encodes CASSLALAGASTDTQYF.

J is TRBJ1-1 and V is TRBV7-9; 7 bases agree with TRBD1. The ends lost 5 bases at V and 1 base at J; junction bases unmatched: 7. Germline CDR1 and CDR2: SEHNR and FQNEAQ (reference sequence). The CDR3 runs to 15 residues. This chain's CDR3 is CASSPDGQENTEAFF. The CDR3 nucleotides read TGTGCCAGCAGCCCCGACGGACAGGAGAACACTGAAGCTTTCTTT.

The CDR3, as DNA: TGTGCCCTAGCAGTCGAAGGGGGAAAACTGTTTTTT. It encodes CALAVEGGKLFF. V usage is TRBV2 and J usage is TRBJ1-4; tentatively, D is TRBD1 (6 bases). CDR1 and CDR2 (germline): SNHLY, FYNNEI. CDR3 size: 12 residues. V lost 11 bases and J 10 bases, leaving 17 bases between the germline ends.

J is TRBJ2-1 and V is TRBV2; 13 nucleotides match TRBD2. The germline CDR1 and CDR2 sequences are SNHLY and FYNNEI. V trimming: 5 bases; J trimming: 6 bases; junction bases outside the gene matches: 4. This CDR3 contains 15 residues. This CDR3 reads CASSPTSGRGNEQFF. CDR3 coding DNA: TGTGCCAGCAGTCCCACTAGCGGGAGGGGCAATGAGCAGTTCTTC.

This sequence joins TRBV5-1 and TRBJ2-2; TRBD1 aligns across 9 bases. The germline V gene encodes CDR1 SGHRS and CDR2 YFSETQ. The V gene end was trimmed by 7 bases and the J gene end by 8 bases; junction bases not matched to a gene: 15. The length of the CDR3 is 16 residues. In DNA form, the CDR3 reads TGCGCCAGCTCGGGAACCTTGGACAGGGGCAATGGGGAGCTGTTTTTT. This sequence encodes CASSGTLDRGNGELFF.

V and J are TRBV6-5 and TRBJ1-1; possibly TRBD1 for D (6 bases). This CDR3 contains 12 residues. V was pared by 6 bases and J by 7 bases, with 12 bases between. Germline values: CDR1 MNHEY, CDR2 SVGAGI. CDR3 bases: TGTGCCAGCAGCAACCTACAGGGTGAAGCTTTCTTT. It translates to CASSNLQGEAFF.

This chain connects TRBV9 to TRBJ2-1; no clear D. V lost 0 bases and J 8 bases, leaving 9 bases between the germline ends. Germline CDR1 SGDLS, CDR2 YYNGEE. CDR3 length: 13 residues. The DNA for the CDR3 is TGTGCCAGCAGCGTAGGGGCGATCTATGAGCAGTTCTTC. Encoded protein: CASSVGAIYEQFF. Full variable domain (rest looked up from reference TRBV9 and TRBJ2-1): DSGVTQTPKHLITATGQRVTLRCSPRSGDLSVYWYQQSLDQGLQFLIQYYNGEERAKGNILERFSAQQFPDLHSELNLSSLELGDSALYFCASSVGAIYEQFFGPGTRLTVL.

V gene TRBV7-9 combines with J gene TRBJ2-3, with 13 positions matching TRBD2. The V and J ends lost 3 bases and 3 bases, in that order; junction bases with no gene match: 9. Germline V gene lookup returns CDR1 SEHNR and CDR2 FQNEAQ (reference sequence). CDR3 length: 18 residues. The CDR3 region has the DNA TGTGCCAGCAGCTTTCCGAGACTAGCGGGAGGTTATACAGATACGCAGTATTTT. Translation gives CASSFPRLAGGYTDTQYF.

J is TRBJ2-5 and V is TRBV11-2, with 7 bases that match TRBD1. The tail of the sequence fits TRBJ2-7 better, so the J call may be wrong. The length of the CDR3 is 16 residues. Germline lookup yields CDR1 SGHAT and CDR2 FQNNGV. CDR3: CASSLVLGQALYEQYF. For the CDR3, the DNA is TGTGCCAGCAGCTTAGTGCTCGGACAGGCGCTCTACGAGCAGTACTTC.

This rearrangement joins TRBV2 to TRBJ1-5; D call uncertain. The germline V and J ends were trimmed by 8 bases and 3 bases, with 11 bases remaining between them. In germline, CDR1 is SNHLY, CDR2 FYNNEI. This CDR3 region has 13 residues. The CDR3 loop reads CASHGSHNQPQHF. The CDR3 DNA reads TGTGCCAGCCACGGGAGTCACAATCAGCCCCAGCATTTT.